The 11 T cell receptor beta chains given below trace back to one sample, sequenced in a study of T cell responses to AZD1222 COVID-19 vaccine. Clones were sequenced by immunoSEQ multiplex PCR, and TCRdb holds only the in-frame ones, with some missing. Seen here are more than 65,000 clones, 75% to 90% observed once, and the top ten hold roughly 3.1%. Material: peripheral blood, obtained 28 days after the second AZD1222 dose. The receptors come from an adult who received the AZD1222 COVID-19 vaccine.

The chain recombines TRBV7-2 with TRBJ1-6, with D hard to call. V was clipped by 5 bases and J by 9 bases, with 14 bases between them. The germline V gene encodes CDR1 SGHTA and CDR2 FQGNSA. The CDR3 loop spans 14 amino acids. The CDR3 DNA reads TGTGCCAGCAGCCCAGAGACGGGGATTTCACCCCTCCACTTT. This codes for CASSPETGISPLHF.

The chain uses TRBV27 and TRBJ1-5; TRBD1 matches at 7 bases. Trimming took 2 bases from V and 2 from J; bases not matched to a gene: 6. CDR3 length: 16 amino acids. The germline V gene encodes CDR1 MNHEY and CDR2 SMNVEV (reference sequence). CDR3 protein: CASSLRQGGGNQPQHF. CDR3 sequence (DNA): TGTGCCAGCAGTTTACGACAGGGTGGGGGCAATCAGCCCCAGCATTTT.

In its sample, this clone was seen once. V usage is TRBV7-2 and J usage is TRBJ1-1; a possible D gene is TRBD1 (6 bases). The CDR3 loop spans 15 amino acids. Trimming shortened V by 5 bases and J by 3 bases, and 16 bases separated the two germline ends. CDR1 and CDR2 from the germline V gene are SGHTA and FQGNSA. The CDR3 loop is CASSLYRVSDTEAFF. In nucleotides, the CDR3 is TGTGCCAGCAGCCTCTACAGGGTCTCGGACACTGAAGCTTTCTTT.

V usage is TRBV19 and J usage is TRBJ1-4; D unresolved. Germline lookup yields CDR1 LNHDA and CDR2 SQIVND (reference sequence). CDR3 length: 13 amino acids. Trimming removed 5 bases at V and 4 bases at J, with 8 bases between. The CDR3 here is CASSEHGNEKLFF. CDR3 coding DNA: TGTGCCAGTAGTGAACACGGTAATGAAAAACTGTTTTTT.

The CDR3 sequence is CASRFGQSYNEQFF. The CDR3 DNA reads as TGTGCCAGCAGATTCGGACAGTCCTACAATGAGCAGTTCTTC. The chain joins TRBV27 to TRBJ2-1, with D tentatively TRBD1 (6 bases). CDR3 length equals 14 residues. The V end lost 6 bases, the J end lost 1 base, and 10 bases lay between the germline ends. The V gene's germline CDR1 is MNHEY and CDR2 SMNVEV (reference sequence).

The chain employs TRBV27 and TRBJ1-4, with D unresolved. This CDR3 region has 15 residues. Germline CDR1 is MNHEY and CDR2 is SMNVEV (reference sequence). Trimming took off 5 bases at V and 6 bases at J, with 16 bases between the two ends. DNA for the CDR3: TGTGCCAGCAGTCCTGAGGTCGGTAGTTATGAAAAACTGTTTTTT. It translates to CASSPEVGSYEKLFF.

This clone was found once. The V call is TRBV7-8, the J call TRBJ2-4, with D tentatively TRBD1 or TRBD2 (5 bases each). Germline V gene data show CDR1 as SGHVS and CDR2 as FQNEAQ. The CDR3 loop spans 17 amino acids. V lost 1 base and J lost 0, with 13 bases in between. This CDR3 reads CASSLGGGRLAKNIQYF. The DNA for the CDR3 is TGTGCCAGCAGCTTAGGTGGGGGTCGACTAGCCAAAAACATTCAGTACTTC.

V gene TRBV30 combines with J gene TRBJ1-4, with TRBD1 matching 8 bases. Germline CDR1 is GTSNPN and CDR2 is SVGIG (reference sequence). This CDR3 region has 12 residues. Trimming took 2 bases from V and 8 from J; bases not matched to a gene: 1. The CDR3 sequence: CAWSRDREKLFF. The CDR3 DNA is TGTGCCTGGAGTCGGGACAGGGAAAAACTGTTTTTT.

The CDR3 DNA follows: TGTGCCAGCAATTTCTTAAATCAGCCCCAGCATTTT. Translated, it gives CASNFLNQPQHF. This chain connects TRBV28 to TRBJ1-5; the D is unclear. CDR3 length equals 12 residues. The germline V and J ends were trimmed by 7 bases and 4 bases, with 8 bases remaining between them. Germline values: CDR1 MDHEN, CDR2 SYDVKM. Looking up the rest from reference TRBV28 and TRBJ1-5 gives the full variable domain: DVKVTQSSRYLVKRTGEKVFLECVQDMDHENMFWYRQDPGLGLRLIYFSYDVKMKEKGDIPEGYSVSREKKERFSLILESASTNQTSMYLCASNFLNQPQHFGDGTRLSIL.

The rearrangement links TRBV24-1 to TRBJ1-6; perhaps TRBD1 as D (5 bases). Trimming took 4 bases from V and 17 from J, leaving 17 bases between them. The CDR3 is 13 residues long. The V gene's germline CDR1 is KGHDR and CDR2 SFDVKD. The CDR3 spells CATSDLQSRVFHF. The CDR3 DNA reads as TGTGCCACCAGTGACCTACAAAGCAGGGTTTTCCACTTT.

This clone was detected only once. The rearrangement uses TRBV2 and TRBJ2-5; TRBD1 might be the D (7 bases). V gave up 8 bases and J gave up 2 bases, with 15 bases separating them. Germline values: CDR1 SNHLY, CDR2 FYNNEI. The length of the CDR3 is 14 residues. CDR3 sequence (DNA): TGTGCCAGCCCAAAGACAGGGAGGCAAGAGACCCAGTACTTC. Its translation is CASPKTGRQETQYF.